This T cell receptor beta chain was sequenced in a study of shared clonotypes between healthy human individuals. Looking at the study overall: The plates for each donor numbered three CD4 naive, three CD4 memory, two CD8 naive and one CD8 memory.

Several immunoSEQ plates held equal portions of the genomic DNA taken from each subset. Clones were read by immunoSEQ multiplex PCR, and TCRdb kept only the in-frame ones, dropping some. The data show around 2.5 million clones, with approximately 93% seen just once and around 0.37% held by the top ten. Study findings and constraints: Among the subsets, naive ones generally showed larger estimated richness than memory ones.

About this clone itself: Its specificity is unknown. The sample contains more than one DNA sequence encoding this CDR3.

Material: naive CD4+ T cells from PBMCs. Sample subset: CD45RA+ positively selected. The TCR was taken from a man aged 18 to 30 in good health. Some clones in this sample may be carry-over from other donors' samples.

The CDR3 region is CASSPSSYNEQFF. CDR3 nucleotides: TGTGCCAGCTCACCGAGCTCCTACAATGAGCAGTTCTTC. This rearrangement joins TRBV18 to TRBJ2-1; D unclear. V was cut by 3 bases and J by 0 bases, with 3 bases left in between. The CDR3 contains 13 residues. In germline, CDR1 is KGHSH, CDR2 LQKENI.